The 30 T cell receptor beta chains reported below all come from one sample, sequenced in a study of blood T cell repertoires in COVID-19. This table comes from immunoSEQ multiplex PCR, and its TCRdb copy is limited to in-frame clones, with some not included. The top ten clones hold under 0.8% of a sample with some 140,000 clones, approximately 85% of them seen once. The specimen sequenced was peripheral blood. The receptors were gathered from a man in his sixties with COVID-19, enrolled during active disease.

The chain couples TRBV19 to TRBJ2-6, with D possibly being TRBD1 (6 bases). Trimming took off 6 bases at V and 0 bases at J, with 12 bases between the two ends. CDR1 and CDR2 (germline): LNHDA, SQIVND (reference sequence). The CDR3 is made up of 16 amino acids. The CDR3 DNA reads as TGTGCCAGTAGGGACAGACTCAACTCTGGGGCCAACGTCCTGACTTTC. As protein: CASRDRLNSGANVLTF.

The chain has TRBV6-5 and TRBJ1-2, with 7 bases that match TRBD1. V trimming: 0 bases; J trimming: 6 bases; junction bases outside the gene matches: 7. Germline CDR1 and CDR2: MNHEY and SVGAGI. The CDR3 extends over 15 amino acids. The CDR3 loop is CASSYSQTGMNGYTF. The CDR3 DNA reads TGTGCCAGCAGTTACTCCCAGACAGGGATGAATGGCTACACCTTC.

Worth noting for this clone: The sample contains more than one DNA sequence encoding this CDR3. The gene calls are TRBV5-1 and TRBJ1-2; tentative D call: TRBD1 (5 bases). Deletions cut 0 bases from V and 4 bases from J, with 7 bases between. The CDR3 is 13 residues long. Germline V gene data show CDR1 as SGHRS and CDR2 as YFSETQ. CDR3 in amino acids: CASSLGQSYGYTF. The DNA of the CDR3 is TGCGCCAGCAGCTTGGGACAGTCCTATGGCTACACCTTC.

V and J are TRBV19 and TRBJ2-7, with 10 bases fitting TRBD2. CDR3 size: 15 residues. Germline assignment: CDR1 LNHDA and CDR2 SQIVND (reference sequence). V was pared by 6 bases and J by 2 bases, with 7 bases of the junction left unmatched. The CDR3 bases are TGTGCCAGTAGCCTTAGCGGGGGGCTCCCCTACGAGCAGTACTTC. Encoded protein: CASSLSGGLPYEQYF.

The rearrangement links TRBV28 to TRBJ1-5; no clear D. The length of the CDR3 is 15 residues. Trimming stripped 2 bases from V and 5 bases from J, with 13 bases between. The germline V gene encodes CDR1 MDHEN and CDR2 SYDVKM. CDR3 DNA: TGTGCCAGCAGTTTAGGAGGGCCAGCCGATCAGCCCCAGCATTTT. Translated, it gives CASSLGGPADQPQHF.

CDR3 DNA sequence: TGTGCCAGCAGCCTAGCGGGAGGCGGTACCGGGGAGCTGTTTTTT. It is translated as CASSLAGGGTGELFF. The chain combines TRBV3-1 (or the pseudogene TRBV3-2) with TRBJ2-2; 10 nucleotides match TRBD2. From germline, CDR1 is LGHDT and CDR2 YNNKEL (reference sequence). This CDR3 contains 15 residues. The trim removed 4 bases at V and 5 bases at J, leaving 4 bases unmatched.

The CDR3, as DNA: TGTGCCAGCAGCCCTCCGGGACAGGGGAATTCACCCCTCCACTTT. Protein: CASSPPGQGNSPLHF. The chain is built from TRBV11-3 and TRBJ1-6, with 10 bases identical to TRBD1. Trimming cost V 5 bases and J 7 bases; bases outside gene matches: 5. CDR3 length equals 15 residues. In germline, CDR1 is SGHNT, CDR2 YENEEA.

With respect to this clone: Sequence at one end of the junction differs from germline and may be a read error. J is TRBJ1-1 and V is TRBV7-7; no firm D call. This CDR3 comprises 15 residues. The germline V gene has CDR1 SSHAT and CDR2 FNYEAQ (reference sequence). The CDR3 nucleotides read TGTGCTAGCAGCTTAGCGGGAGGGTTAAACACTGAAGCTTTCTTT. It specifies CASSLAGGLNTEAFF.

This sequence joins TRBV5-5 and TRBJ2-5; 8 bases align to TRBD1. The CDR3 has 15 residues. CDR1 is SGHKS and CDR2 is YYEKEE in the germline V gene (reference sequence). With 5 bases clipped from V and 5 bases from J, the junction kept 11 bases outside the gene matches. Here the CDR3 DNA reads TGTGCCAGCAGAAATTCGGACAGGGCCTGGGAGACCCAGTACTTC. This translates into CASRNSDRAWETQYF. The complete variable domain, with remaining parts taken from reference TRBV5-5 and TRBJ2-5, reads DAGVTQSPTHLIKTRGQQVTLRCSPISGHKSVSWYQQVLGQGPQFIFQYYEKEERGRGNFPDRFSARQFPNYSSELNVNALLLGDSALYLCASRNSDRAWETQYFGPGTRLLVL.

The V gene is TRBV27, the J gene TRBJ2-3; D gene ambiguous. Germline CDR1 and CDR2: MNHEY and SMNVEV (reference sequence). V was trimmed by 3 bases and J by 0 bases, leaving 10 bases between them. The CDR3 runs 15 residues. CDR3 in amino acids: CASSFERDSTDTQYF. DNA for the CDR3: TGTGCCAGCAGTTTTGAGCGAGACAGCACAGATACGCAGTATTTT.

The chain employs TRBV29-1 and TRBJ1-1; 7 bases line up with TRBD1. The CDR3 is made up of 10 amino acids. CDR1 SQVTM and CDR2 ANQGSEA come from the germline V gene. The ends lost 6 bases at V and 7 bases at J; junction bases unmatched: 2. The CDR3 DNA follows: TGCAGCGTGGGGGACAGTGAAGCTTTCTTT. Protein: CSVGDSEAFF. Drawing the rest from reference TRBV29-1 and TRBJ1-1, the complete variable domain is SAVISQKPSRDICQRGTSLTIQCQVDSQVTMMFWYRQQPGQSLTLIATANQGSEATYESGFVIDKFPISRPNLTFSTLTVSNMSPEDSSIYLCSVGDSEAFFGQGTRLTVV.

A word on this clone: Other DNA sequences within the sample encode an identical CDR3. The genes are TRBV18 and TRBJ2-7; tentative D call: TRBD2 (6 bases). V was trimmed by 6 bases and J by 1 base, leaving 10 bases between them. The CDR3 has 13 amino acids. Germline CDR1 reads KGHSH; CDR2 reads LQKENI. CDR3 region: CASSRDSSYEQYF. The DNA for the CDR3 is TGTGCCAGCTCCCGGGACTCGTCCTACGAGCAGTACTTC.

This chain links TRBV28 with TRBJ1-6; 12 bases line up with TRBD1. CDR3 length: 18 residues. V lost 6 bases, J lost 4 bases, and 10 bases stayed unmatched. Germline-derived CDR1 and CDR2 are MDHEN and SYDVKM. This CDR3 is CASSLGGTGGRYNSPLHF. Here the CDR3 DNA reads TGTGCCAGCAGCCTGGGGGGGACAGGGGGCCGTTATAATTCACCCCTCCACTTT.

This sequence joins TRBV3-1 (or the pseudogene TRBV3-2) and TRBJ1-3; 8 positions match TRBD1. Germline V CDR1 and CDR2: LGHDT, YNNKEL (reference sequence). The length of the CDR3 is 14 residues. V lost 4 bases to trimming and J lost 4 bases; unmatched junction nucleotides: 3. The CDR3 bases are TGTGCCAGCAGCCTTCGGACAGGGGGAAACACCATATATTTT. Protein product: CASSLRTGGNTIYF.

The chain combines TRBV6-5 with TRBJ2-5; D is possibly TRBD2 (6 bases). Germline V gene lookup returns CDR1 MNHEY and CDR2 SVGAGI. This CDR3 is built from 15 residues. V lost 5 bases to trimming and J lost 5 bases, with 18 bases between them. CDR3 loop: CASSPAWGAGETQYF. The CDR3 nucleotides are TGTGCCAGCAGTCCCGCCTGGGGCGCGGGGGAGACCCAGTACTTC.

This clone turned up a few times. V usage is TRBV18 and J usage is TRBJ2-3, with 10 bases lining up with TRBD1. The length of the CDR3 is 13 residues. Unmatched junction bases numbered 9, after V lost 10 bases and J lost 8 bases. Germline-derived CDR1 and CDR2 are KGHSH and LQKENI. The CDR3 DNA sequence: TGTGCCACCCGGGAGGACAGGGGGTTTACGCAGTATTTT. This codes for CATREDRGFTQYF.

The chain has TRBV7-6 and TRBJ2-7, with 9 bases aligning to TRBD1. The germline CDR1 and CDR2 sequences are SGHVS and FNYEAQ. V shed 7 bases and J 5 bases; nucleotides not matched to a gene: 18. The CDR3 consists of 17 residues. CDR3 residues: CASTIKPGTGFSNEQYF. Written as DNA, the CDR3 is TGTGCCAGCACCATTAAGCCCGGGACAGGGTTTTCTAACGAGCAGTACTTC.

The count of this clone is one. The CDR3 region is CASSSPPDRGDTEAFF. CDR3 coding DNA: TGTGCCAGTAGCTCCCCCCCGGACAGGGGGGACACTGAAGCTTTCTTT. The V call is TRBV19, the J call TRBJ1-1; 10 bases map to TRBD1. CDR3 length equals 16 residues. Germline V gene data show CDR1 as LNHDA and CDR2 as SQIVND (reference sequence). With V trimmed by 6 bases and J by 3 bases, 10 bases remained unmatched. The whole variable domain, remainder taken from reference TRBV19 and TRBJ1-1, is DGGITQSPKYLFRKEGQNVTLSCEQNLNHDAMYWYRQDPGQGLRLIYYSQIVNDFQKGDIAEGYSVSREKKESFPLTVTSAQKNPTAFYLCASSSPPDRGDTEAFFGQGTRLTVV.

V is TRBV7-3 and J is TRBJ1-1; D not resolved. V was cut by 3 bases and J by 1 base, with 6 bases left in between. The CDR3 is 13 residues long. Per germline, CDR1 SGHTA and CDR2 FQGTGA. The CDR3 DNA is TGTGCCAGCAGCTTCAGCGAGAACACTGAAGCTTTCTTT. As protein: CASSFSENTEAFF. Full variable domain (missing parts from reference TRBV7-3 and TRBJ1-1): GAGVSQTPSNKVTEKGKYVELRCDPISGHTALYWYRQSLGQGPEFLIYFQGTGAADDSGLPNDRFFAVRPEGSVSTLKIQRTERGDSAVYLCASSFSENTEAFFGQGTRLTVV.

V and J are TRBV7-3 and TRBJ2-1; 10 positions match TRBD2. CDR3 length: 15 residues. Germline V gene sequence: CDR1 SGHTA, CDR2 FQGTGA. V gave up 5 bases and J gave up 8 bases; unmatched junction bases: 9. The CDR3 nucleotides are TGTGCCAGCAGCAGACAGCGGGAGGGCCGTTATGAGCAGTTCTTC. Its translation: CASSRQREGRYEQFF.

This clone was seen a handful of times. The rearrangement links TRBV5-1 to TRBJ2-1; 7 positions match TRBD1. The V gene's germline CDR1 is SGHRS and CDR2 YFSETQ. The CDR3 length is 17 residues. V was pared by 1 base and J by 2 bases, with 9 bases of the junction left unmatched. CDR3 bases: TGCGCCAGCAGCTTGATGAATCGGCAGGGGGCCTACAATGAGCAGTTCTTC. Translation: CASSLMNRQGAYNEQFF.

This chain connects TRBV20-1 to TRBJ1-1; TRBD1 might be the D (5 bases). The CDR3 contains 11 residues. V lost 3 bases and J lost 14, with 16 bases in between. Germline CDR1 reads DFQATT; CDR2 reads SNEGSKA (reference sequence). The CDR3 DNA sequence: TGCAGTGCTAGGGTTACGGGCGCAGGGTTCTTT. Amino acid sequence: CSARVTGAGFF.

The gene calls are TRBV20-1 and TRBJ1-3; D remains ambiguous. CDR1 DFQATT and CDR2 SNEGSKA come from the germline V gene (reference sequence). V was shortened by 6 bases and J by 12 bases, with 15 bases between the two germline ends. CDR3 size: 11 residues. CDR3 in amino acids: CSAMNVPGIYF. The DNA for the CDR3 is TGCAGTGCCATGAACGTCCCCGGCATATATTTT.

The gene calls are TRBV19 and TRBJ2-1; 10 bases are a match to TRBD2. The CDR3 extends over 15 amino acids. Per germline, CDR1 LNHDA and CDR2 SQIVND (reference sequence). Germline trimming cut 5 bases from V and 3 bases from J; bases unmatched to any gene: 4. The CDR3 region has the DNA TGTGCCAGTAGTCGTAGCGGGAGGAGCTACAATGAGCAGTTCTTC. This translates into CASSRSGRSYNEQFF.

This clone was seen only a few times. The chain employs TRBV14 and TRBJ1-4; D possibly corresponds to TRBD1 (5 bases). Trimming stripped 3 bases from V and 8 bases from J, with 16 bases between. The CDR3 extends over 15 amino acids. CDR1 and CDR2 from the germline V gene are SGHDN and FVKESK. CDR3 nucleotides: TGTGCCAGCAGCCAGCTGGGGGGGGTTGGCGAAAAACTGTTTTTT. This gives the protein CASSQLGGVGEKLFF.

The chain uses TRBV6-2 or TRBV6-3 and TRBJ2-3; perhaps TRBD2 as D (6 bases). CDR3 length equals 16 residues. CDR1 is MNHEY, CDR2 SVGEGT, per germline. V gave up 3 bases and J gave up 2 bases, with 15 bases separating them. CDR3: CASSYGRTTITDTQYF. Here the CDR3 DNA reads TGTGCCAGCAGTTATGGTAGGACTACCATCACAGATACGCAGTATTTT.

This chain uses TRBV18 with TRBJ2-3; D possibly corresponds to TRBD2 (5 bases). The CDR3 spans 18 residues. Germline CDR1 is KGHSH and CDR2 is LQKENI. Deletions cut 4 bases from V and 0 bases from J, with 20 bases between. The CDR3 sequence: CASSLAPSKAVSTDTQYF. Written as DNA, the CDR3 is TGTGCCAGCTCACTAGCTCCTAGCAAGGCCGTTAGCACAGATACGCAGTATTTT.

The chain joins TRBV12-3 or TRBV12-4 to TRBJ1-2, with no clear D. The CDR3 contains 13 residues. V was pared by 3 bases and J by 2 bases, with 7 bases between. CDR3 region: CASSFGENYGYTF. The DNA for the CDR3 is TGTGCCAGCAGTTTTGGGGAGAACTATGGCTACACCTTC.

V usage is TRBV18 and J usage is TRBJ1-3; D remains ambiguous. Trimming stripped 7 bases from V and 0 bases from J, with 13 bases between. The CDR3 is made up of 15 amino acids. Per germline, CDR1 KGHSH and CDR2 LQKENI. The CDR3 loop is CASFVTGSSGNTIYF. Here the CDR3 DNA reads TGTGCCAGCTTTGTGACCGGGAGCTCTGGAAACACCATATATTTT.

Note on this clone: Other nucleotide sequences from this sample produce the same CDR3. The rearrangement joins TRBV10-3 to TRBJ1-5; D ambiguous. The V gene's germline CDR1 is ENHRY and CDR2 SYGVKD. CDR3 length: 14 amino acids. Trimming took 2 bases from V and 4 from J, leaving 9 bases between them. This CDR3 is CAISEGQPNQPQHF. CDR3 DNA sequence: TGTGCCATCAGTGAGGGGCAACCGAATCAGCCCCAGCATTTT.